Reported below is one T cell receptor beta chain. The antigen is not known. This sample was taken from a study of cytomegalovirus exposure and HLA in healthy donors. Study-wide results and limits: It was assumed in the presence/absence analyses that sequencing depth was roughly uniform across donors. DRB1 had the most TCR associations and HLA-C the fewest, a later analysis found, with rates varying by HLA locus. TCR beta sequences reportedly predicted the HLA-A and HLA-B alleles of most subjects accurately.

It was with 60 Vbeta and 13 Jbeta primers that the PCR ran. TCRdb keeps only in-frame clones here, not all; method: immunoSEQ multiplex PCR. The table includes roughly 80,000 clones, just over 70% detected once. Nominally healthy donors were sampled, though unrecorded immune exposures were likely. V lost 3 bases and J 0 bases, leaving 9 bases between the germline ends. Germline V gives CDR1 GTSNPN, CDR2 SVGIG (reference sequence). This CDR3 spans 15 amino acids. Sequencing input: PBMCs. The sequence was collected from a man in his sixties in good health and CMV-seropositive. This chain uses TRBV30 with TRBJ1-6; D perhaps matches TRBD1 (5 bases). The CDR3 region is CAWSRGSSYNSPLHF. For the CDR3, the DNA is TGTGCCTGGAGCCGGGGGAGCTCCTATAATTCACCCCTCCACTTT.